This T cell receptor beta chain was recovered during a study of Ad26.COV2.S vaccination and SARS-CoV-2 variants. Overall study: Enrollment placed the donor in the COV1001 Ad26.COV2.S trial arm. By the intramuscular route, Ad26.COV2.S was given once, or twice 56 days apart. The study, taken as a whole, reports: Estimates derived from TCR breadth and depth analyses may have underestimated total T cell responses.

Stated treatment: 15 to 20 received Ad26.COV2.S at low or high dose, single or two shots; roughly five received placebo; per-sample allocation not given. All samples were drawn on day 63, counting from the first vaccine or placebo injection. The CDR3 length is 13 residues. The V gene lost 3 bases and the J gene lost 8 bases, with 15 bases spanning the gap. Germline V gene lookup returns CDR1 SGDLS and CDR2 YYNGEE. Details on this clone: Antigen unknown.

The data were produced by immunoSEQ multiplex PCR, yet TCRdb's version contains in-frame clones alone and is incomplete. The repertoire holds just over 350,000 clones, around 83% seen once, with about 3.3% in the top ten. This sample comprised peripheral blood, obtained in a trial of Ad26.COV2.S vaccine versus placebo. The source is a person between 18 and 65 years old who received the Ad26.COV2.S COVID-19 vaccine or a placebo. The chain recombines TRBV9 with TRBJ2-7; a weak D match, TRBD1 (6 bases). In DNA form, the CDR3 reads TGTGCCAGCAGCGGACTAACAGGGAATCAGCAGTACTTC. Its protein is CASSGLTGNQQYF.